The 30 T cell receptor beta chains below come from one sample, sequenced in a study of CD8+CD57+ T cells in acquired aplastic anemia. Template material for TCR beta VDJ and CDR3 profiling consisted of genomic DNA. Using its own MiXCR run on the reads, TCRdb lists one record per CDR3 protein. The sample yields hundreds of thousands of distinct CDR3 sequences, around 72% seen once. The sample was sorted CD4+, CD8+, or CD8+CD57+ T cells (not recorded which) from PBMCs. These receptors were obtained from a human donor in good health, serving as a control.

CDR3 DNA sequence: TGTGCTAGCGGTTTGGTACTCAGGGAGCAAGCTTCACCCCTCCACTTT. The encoded protein is CASGLVLREQASPLHF. The chain combines TRBV7-3 with TRBJ1-6; a possible D gene is TRBD1 (5 bases). Germline V gene lookup returns CDR1 SGHTA and CDR2 FQGTGA. The CDR3 consists of 16 residues.

The J gene is TRBJ2-3, the V gene TRBV5-1; 10 nucleotides agree with TRBD2. The V gene end was trimmed by 2 bases and the J gene end by 11 bases; junction bases not matched to a gene: 14. The CDR3 covers 16 residues. Germline CDR1 SGHRS, CDR2 YFSETQ. CDR3 in DNA: TGCGCCAGCAGCTTACGCCAGCGGGGGGGCATCAATGAGCAGTATTTT. It is translated as CASSLRQRGGINEQYF.

Comment on this clonotype: An end of the junction differs from the germline gene, which may be a read error. V gene TRBV13 combines with J gene TRBJ1-4; D remains ambiguous. This CDR3 is built from 11 residues. CDR1 is PRHDT, CDR2 FYEKMQ, per germline (reference sequence). The CDR3 spells CACSLGRGLFF. In DNA, the CDR3 is TGTGCCTGCAGCCTAGGAAGAGGTCTGTTTTTT.

This chain joins TRBV10-2 and TRBJ2-7, with D unclear. V was pared by 2 bases and J by 3 bases, with 14 bases between. Per the germline V gene, CDR1 is WSHSY and CDR2 is SAAADI. The CDR3 has 15 residues. CDR3 DNA: TGCGCCAGCAGTGAGCGACGGACGTGGGACTACGAGCAGTACTTC. Translated, it gives CASSERRTWDYEQYF.

CDR3 coding DNA: TGTGCCAGCAGCTTAGACACGAATGGCGGTGGCTACACCTTC. This sequence encodes CASSLDTNGGGYTF. The V and J genes are TRBV9 and TRBJ1-2; D is ambiguous. Germline V gives CDR1 SGDLS, CDR2 YYNGEE. With 4 bases removed from V and 7 bases from J, the gap between germline ends came to 17 bases. This CDR3 comprises 14 residues. The full variable domain, with the rest looked up from reference TRBV9 and TRBJ1-2, is DSGVTQTPKHLITATGQRVTLRCSPRSGDLSVYWYQQSLDQGLQFLIQYYNGEERAKGNILERFSAQQFPDLHSELNLSSLELGDSALYFCASSLDTNGGGYTFGSGTRLTVV.

This clonotype has a count of ten or more. CDR3 bases: TGTGCCAGCAGCAGCGAAAAGGGGTGGGAGACCCAGTACTTC. Its protein product is CASSSEKGWETQYF. The chain joins TRBV5-4 to TRBJ2-5; D may be TRBD1 (5 bases). Germline-derived CDR1 and CDR2 are SGHNT and YYREEE (reference sequence). The germline V and J ends were trimmed by 4 bases and 5 bases, with 15 bases remaining between them. The CDR3 extends over 14 amino acids.

V gene TRBV7-9 combines with J gene TRBJ2-3; 7 bases are a match to TRBD1. Germline V gene lookup returns CDR1 SEHNR and CDR2 FQNEAQ (reference sequence). CDR3 length: 16 residues. Trimming took 3 bases from V and 11 from J; bases not matched to a gene: 17. As DNA, the CDR3 is TGTGCCAGCAGCTTCGCAGGGGGTAACACCGGGGAGCTGCAGTATTTT. Its protein is CASSFAGGNTGELQYF.

The chain is built from TRBV7-3 and TRBJ2-3; 7 bases align to TRBD2. The germline V gene has CDR1 SGHTA and CDR2 FQGTGA. This CDR3 is built from 15 residues. J lost 0 bases, V lost 2 bases, and 2 bases had no gene match. CDR3 nucleotides: TGTGCCAGCAGCTTAGGGCGGGGGAGCACAGATACGCAGTATTTT. Translation gives CASSLGRGSTDTQYF.

The chain uses TRBV7-6 and TRBJ2-5; possibly TRBD1 for D (5 bases). Per the germline V gene, CDR1 is SGHVS and CDR2 is FNYEAQ. The CDR3 has 15 residues. Trimming took off 5 bases at V and 5 bases at J, with 18 bases between the two ends. The CDR3 DNA follows: TGTGCCAGCAGCCCAACTCAGGGTCCAGGGGAGACCCAGTACTTC. This encodes CASSPTQGPGETQYF.

On this clonotype: The CDR3 ends on some other residue instead of the conserved phenylalanine or tryptophan, so this is likely a read error. No DNA is shown, since the ends of the CDR3 on it are uncertain; the CDR3 is the one TCRdb lists. The V call is TRBV7-9, the J call TRBJ2-7; no DNA check was done on the table's D call, TRBD1. Including both end residues, the CDR3 is 12 amino acids long. Germline values: CDR1 SEHNR, CDR2 FQNEAQ (reference sequence). CDR3 protein: CASSLGGDAEYY.

V is TRBV20-1 and J is TRBJ2-3; no firm D call. Trimming took off 3 bases at V and 0 bases at J, with 7 bases between the two ends. The CDR3 contains 13 residues. The germline gives CDR1 DFQATT, CDR2 SNEGSKA (reference sequence). The CDR3 DNA reads as TGCAGTGCTAGGAGGTCTAGCACAGATACGCAGTATTTT. This sequence encodes CSARRSSTDTQYF.

The chain has TRBV11-2 and TRBJ2-7, with 9 bases identical to TRBD2. The CDR3 consists of 17 residues. J gave up 3 bases and V 1 base, and 10 bases lay outside the gene matches. The germline CDR1 and CDR2 sequences are SGHAT and FQNNGV. Written as DNA, the CDR3 is TGTGCCAGCAGCTTAGGTCGGACTAGCGTGAGGGACTACGAGCAGTACTTC. Protein: CASSLGRTSVRDYEQYF.

In this sample, this clonotype turned up once. The DNA is left out, because the CDR3 cannot be placed on it with certainty; the CDR3 is given as TCRdb lists it. The chain carries TRBV7-2 and TRBJ1-5. Germline V gives CDR1 SGHTA, CDR2 FQGNSA. The CDR3 spans 15 residues, counting both ends. The CDR3 is CASSFSYDQYFGPHF.

This clonotype was detected ten times or more. The chain combines TRBV3-2 with TRBJ2-7; whether TRBD1, the table's D call, matches the DNA was not checked. TRBV3-2 is marked as a pseudogene. This CDR3 contains 16 residues. In DNA, the CDR3 is TGTGCCAGTATCCCCAAAACGAGGACAGTGGTGTACGAGCAGTACTTC. Translating gives CASIPKTRTVVYEQYF.

The sample holds many counts of this clonotype. The V gene is TRBV12-3 or TRBV12-4, the J gene TRBJ1-3; no firm D call. This CDR3 is 13 amino acids long. Trimming stripped 5 bases from V and 4 bases from J, with 9 bases between. The CDR3 is CASSPTVGNTIYF. As DNA, the CDR3 is TGTGCCAGCAGTCCTACGGTCGGAAACACCATATATTTT.

J is TRBJ2-7 and V is TRBV9; a possible D gene is TRBD1 (5 bases). The V gene's germline CDR1 is SGDLS and CDR2 YYNGEE. Trimming shortened V by 4 bases and J by 5 bases, and 19 bases separated the two germline ends. This CDR3 has 15 residues. CDR3 region: CASSLVGTGVDEQYF. In nucleotides, the CDR3 is TGTGCCAGCAGCTTGGTAGGCACAGGCGTAGACGAGCAGTACTTC.

Points on this clonotype: This sequence may be a read error, since a much larger clone differs from it by one base. This chain connects TRBV6-1 to TRBJ2-3, with D hard to call. This CDR3 contains 15 residues. Germline loops: CDR1 MNHNS, CDR2 SASEGT. CDR3 residues: CARSHRAASTDTQYF. In DNA, the CDR3 is TGTGCCCGCAGCCACCGGGCGGCTAGCACAGATACGCAGTATTTT.

This chain uses TRBV20-1 with TRBJ2-7, with D possibly TRBD1 on 5 matching bases. The V end lost 4 bases, the J end lost 6 bases, and 19 bases lay between the germline ends. This CDR3 has 14 amino acids. CDR1 and CDR2 from the germline V gene are DFQATT and SNEGSKA (reference sequence). The CDR3 bases are TGCAGTGCTATTAGCCCGGACACAGCTAGCGAGCAGTACTTC. Translation gives CSAISPDTASEQYF.

V gene TRBV4-1 combines with J gene TRBJ1-6; D might be TRBD1 (5 bases). CDR1 is MGHRA and CDR2 is YSYEKL in the germline V gene. The V end lost 4 bases, the J end lost 7 bases, and 11 bases lay between the germline ends. The CDR3 spans 14 residues. The CDR3 is CASSPFRENSPLHF. CDR3 in DNA: TGCGCCAGCAGCCCGTTCAGGGAAAATTCACCCCTCCACTTT.

This clonotype has at least ten counts. This chain joins TRBV20-1 and TRBJ1-2; tentative D call: TRBD1 (5 bases). Germline CDR1 reads DFQATT; CDR2 reads SNEGSKA (reference sequence). The V end was cut by 6 bases, the J end by 1 base, with 18 bases between. This CDR3 is built from 15 residues. CDR3 DNA sequence: TGCAGTGCACTCTCTGGCCGGGGCCATAACTATGGCTACACCTTC. As protein: CSALSGRGHNYGYTF.

Comments on this clonotype: As the CDR3 is not closed by the conserved phenylalanine or tryptophan, this likely results from a read error. The V call is TRBV7-2, the J call TRBJ2-5; possibly TRBD2 for D (6 bases). Trimming took 1 base from V and 10 from J, leaving 13 bases between them. CDR1 and CDR2 (germline): SGHTA, FQGNSA. The CDR3 contains 13 residues. In DNA, the CDR3 is TGTGCCAGCAGCTTAGTAGCGGCCGACTACCAGTACTAC. Translating it yields CASSLVAADYQYY.

This clonotype was counted ten times or more. The V gene is TRBV11-2, the J gene TRBJ2-2, with D uncertain. V dropped 1 base and J dropped 1 base, with 10 bases sitting between them. CDR3 length: 16 amino acids. Germline V gives CDR1 SGHAT, CDR2 FQNNGV. The CDR3 here is CASSLVASRNTGELFF. DNA of the CDR3: TGTGCCAGCAGCTTAGTCGCCAGTAGGAACACCGGGGAGCTGTTTTTT.

A remark on this clonotype: The conserved final phenylalanine or tryptophan is absent from the CDR3, which likely points to a read error. No DNA is shown, since the ends of the CDR3 on it are uncertain; the CDR3 is the one TCRdb lists. The chain combines TRBV10-1 with TRBJ1-6; no check of the table's D call, TRBD1, against the DNA was made. The CDR3 numbers 14 amino acids, ends counted. CDR1 WNHNN and CDR2 SYGVQD come from the germline V gene (reference sequence). CDR3 amino acids: CASSEWQGELPLHL.

In the case of this clonotype: A read error may produce the germline difference seen at one junction end. The CDR3 sequence: CATSWGASGNTKYF. In DNA, the CDR3 is TGTGCCACCAGTTGGGGGGCATCTGGAAACACCAAATATTTT. The chain joins TRBV7-2 to TRBJ1-3; D is possibly TRBD1 (6 bases). Germline lookup yields CDR1 SGHTA and CDR2 FQGNSA. This CDR3 has 14 amino acids. Full variable domain (outside the CDR3, taken from reference TRBV7-2 and TRBJ1-3): GAGVSQSPSNKVTEKGKDVELRCDPISGHTALYWYRQSLGQGLEFLIYFQGNSAPDKSGLPSDRFSAERTGGSVSTLTIQRTQQEDSAVYLCATSWGASGNTKYFGEGSWLTVV.

The CDR3 coding sequence is TGTGCCATCATGGGAGAGGGGGCCGGCGGCTACACCTTC. Translating it yields CAIMGEGAGGYTF. This rearrangement joins TRBV10-3 to TRBJ1-2; 7 positions agree with TRBD1. After removal of 7 bases from V and 8 bases from J, the junction contained 10 bases not matched to a gene. The germline gives CDR1 ENHRY, CDR2 SYGVKD. The CDR3 is 13 amino acids.

A note on this clonotype: Its ends do not fully match the called genes, so a read error is possible. The rearrangement joins TRBV9 to TRBJ1-2; TRBD1 might be the D (5 bases). Germline V gene lookup returns CDR1 SGDLS and CDR2 YYNGEE. The CDR3 is 13 residues long. The CDR3 DNA sequence: TGTGCCAGCAGCTTAGCGGTAGGGGCTGAAAAACTGTTC. Its translation: CASSLAVGAEKLF. Variable domain in full (rest from reference TRBV9 and TRBJ1-2): DSGVTQTPKHLITATGQRVTLRCSPRSGDLSVYWYQQSLDQGLQFLIQYYNGEERAKGNILERFSAQQFPDLHSELNLSSLELGDSALYFCASSLAVGAEKLFGSGTRLTVV.

This clonotype was seen just once. V is TRBV10-3 and J is TRBJ1-6; 9 nucleotides align to TRBD1. The ends lost 6 bases at V and 7 bases at J; junction bases unmatched: 4. In germline, CDR1 is ENHRY, CDR2 SYGVKD. The length of the CDR3 is 14 residues. CDR3 protein: CAIRDGQGNSPLHF. The CDR3 DNA sequence: TGTGCCATCAGAGATGGACAGGGGAATTCACCCCTCCACTTT.

The chain couples TRBV6-6 to TRBJ1-6; D is perhaps TRBD1 (5 bases). The CDR3 covers 13 residues. Germline V lookup: CDR1 MNHNY, CDR2 SVGAGI (reference sequence). V lost 9 bases and J lost 7, with 13 bases in between. The DNA for the CDR3 is TGTGCCAGTAGTATGCGGGGGAATTCACCCCTCCACTTT. This gives the protein CASSMRGNSPLHF.

This clonotype came up many times. The DNA of the CDR3 is TGTGCCAGCAGCTCGGGGGGGACAGGGGCCTACGAGCAGTACTTC. Protein sequence: CASSSGGTGAYEQYF. The gene calls are TRBV7-6 and TRBJ2-7; 10 positions agree with TRBD1. Germline-derived CDR1 and CDR2 are SGHVS and FNYEAQ. V was pared by 4 bases and J by 2 bases, with 5 bases of the junction left unmatched. The CDR3 covers 15 residues. Full variable domain (remainder filled in from reference TRBV7-6 and TRBJ2-7): GAGVSQSPRYKVTKRGQDVALRCDPISGHVSLYWYRQALGQGPEFLTYFNYEAQQDKSGLPNDRFSAERPEGSISTLTIQRTEQRDSAMYRCASSSGGTGAYEQYFGPGTRLTVT.

This clonotype has just a few counts. A much bigger clone sits one base away, suggesting this may be a read error. The chain links TRBV20-1 to TRBJ2-7, with 8 bases fitting TRBD2. CDR1 and CDR2 (germline): DFQATT, SNEGSKA (reference sequence). The CDR3 is 14 residues long. DNA of the CDR3: TGCGGTGCTAGGACCGGGACTAGCTCCTACGAGCAGTACTTC. Amino acid sequence: CGARTGTSSYEQYF.